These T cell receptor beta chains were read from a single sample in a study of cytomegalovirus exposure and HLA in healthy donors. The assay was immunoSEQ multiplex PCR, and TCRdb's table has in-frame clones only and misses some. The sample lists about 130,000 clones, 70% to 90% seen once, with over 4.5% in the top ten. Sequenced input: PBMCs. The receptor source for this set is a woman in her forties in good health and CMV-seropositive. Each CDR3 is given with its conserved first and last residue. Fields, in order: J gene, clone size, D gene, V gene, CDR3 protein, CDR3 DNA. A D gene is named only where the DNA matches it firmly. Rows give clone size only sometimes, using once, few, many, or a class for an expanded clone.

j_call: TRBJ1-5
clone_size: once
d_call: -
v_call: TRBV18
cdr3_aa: CASSPNKQPQHF
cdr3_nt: TGTGCCAGCTCACCTAATAAACAGCCCCAGCATTTT

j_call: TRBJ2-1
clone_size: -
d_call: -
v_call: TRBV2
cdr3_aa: CASSEKATQGRNEQFF
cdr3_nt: TGTGCCAGCAGTGAAAAGGCGACACAGGGTCGCAATGAGCAGTTCTTC

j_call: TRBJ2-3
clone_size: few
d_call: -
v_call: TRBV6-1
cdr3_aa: CASNLRDTWQYF
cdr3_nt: TGTGCCAGCAATCTCCGGGACACATGGCAGTATTTT

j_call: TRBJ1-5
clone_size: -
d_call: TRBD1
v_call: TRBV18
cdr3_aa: CASSQLPGQANQPQHF
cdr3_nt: TGTGCCAGCTCACAGCTACCGGGACAGGCTAATCAGCCCCAGCATTTT

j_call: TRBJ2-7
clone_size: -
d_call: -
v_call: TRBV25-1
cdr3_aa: CASSAPFVYEQYF
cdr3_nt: TGTGCCAGCAGTGCGCCTTTCGTATACGAGCAGTACTTC

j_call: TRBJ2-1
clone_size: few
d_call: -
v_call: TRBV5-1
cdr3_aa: CASSKDTDHNEQFF
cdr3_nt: TGCGCCAGCAGCAAAGACACAGATCACAATGAGCAGTTCTTC

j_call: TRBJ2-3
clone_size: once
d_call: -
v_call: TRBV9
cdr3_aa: CASSWVEGGTDTQYF
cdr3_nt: TGTGCCAGCAGCTGGGTGGAGGGTGGCACAGATACGCAGTATTTT

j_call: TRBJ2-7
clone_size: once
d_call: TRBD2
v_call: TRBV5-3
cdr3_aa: CARSPRGSGAYEQYF
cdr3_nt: TGTGCCAGAAGCCCCCGGGGTAGCGGGGCCTACGAGCAGTACTTC

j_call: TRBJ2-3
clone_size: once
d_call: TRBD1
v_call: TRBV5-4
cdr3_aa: CASSLSRGGAGTDTQYF
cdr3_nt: TGTGCCAGCAGCTTGAGTCGAGGGGGCGCAGGCACAGATACGCAGTATTTT

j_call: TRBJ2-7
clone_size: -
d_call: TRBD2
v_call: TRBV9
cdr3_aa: CASSIGTSGSYEQYF
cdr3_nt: TGTGCCAGCAGCATAGGGACTAGCGGATCCTACGAGCAGTACTTC

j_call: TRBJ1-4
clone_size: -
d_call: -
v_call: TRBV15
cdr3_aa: CATSRGGVLDEKLFF
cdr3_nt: TGTGCCACCAGCAGAGGGGGCGTGTTGGATGAAAAACTGTTTTTT

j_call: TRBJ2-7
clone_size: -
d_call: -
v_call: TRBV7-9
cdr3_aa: CASSLTGRASYEQYF
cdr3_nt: TGTGCCAGCAGTTTAACAGGCAGGGCATCCTACGAGCAGTACTTC

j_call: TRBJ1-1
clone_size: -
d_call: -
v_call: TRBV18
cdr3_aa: CASSRLNRMNTEAFF
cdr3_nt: TGTGCCAGCTCACGACTAAATCGAATGAACACTGAAGCTTTCTTT

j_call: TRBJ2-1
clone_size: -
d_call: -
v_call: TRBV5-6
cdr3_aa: CASSVRDKQFF
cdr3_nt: TGTGCCAGCAGCGTTCGGGATAAGCAGTTCTTC